Shown below are 20 T cell receptor beta chains from a single sample sequenced in a study of regulatory T cells in long-lasting Graves disease. The TCR beta library used iRepertoire HTBI primers with Arm-PCR amplification of CDR3. TCRdb re-called the multiplex PCR reads with MiXCR, one entry per CDR3 protein. The sample yields hundreds of thousands of distinct CDR3 sequences, about a sixth seen once. Time point given: newly diagnosed GD, antithyroid drugs for less than 3 months. There was RNA extracted from PBMCs, and the TCR library was made from it. These data were also reused for a study on T cells in Graves' hyperthyroidism and ophthalmopathy.

The material sequenced was peripheral blood mononuclear cells (PBMCs), taken at new diagnosis, from a patient treated with antithyroid drugs. Source of these receptors: a man in his forties or fifties with Graves disease.

This clonotype was recorded only once. V gene TRBV12-3 or TRBV12-4 combines with J gene TRBJ2-3, with 13 bases aligning to TRBD2. CDR3 length: 15 residues. Germline trimming cut 6 bases from V and 4 bases from J; bases unmatched to any gene: 4. The chain's CDR3 is CASRWTSGSADTQYF. CDR3 coding DNA: TGTGCCAGCAGATGGACTAGCGGGAGCGCAGATACGCAGTATTTT.

The table lists this clonotype with many counts. This chain's CDR3 is CASSGGAGGSSSYNEQFF. The CDR3 region has the DNA TGTGCCAGCAGTGGTGGGGCGGGGGGATCCAGCTCCTACAATGAGCAGTTCTTC. The genes are TRBV6-1 and TRBJ2-1, with 8 bases matching TRBD2. The CDR3 sequence is 18 residues long. CDR1 is MNHNS and CDR2 is SASEGT in the germline V gene. The ends lost 4 bases at V and 0 bases at J; junction bases unmatched: 11.

The chain has TRBV11-3 and TRBJ2-6; the D gene could be TRBD1 or TRBD2 (6 bases each). V lost 6 bases and J 4 bases, leaving 16 bases between the germline ends. This CDR3 is built from 16 residues. Germline CDR1 is SGHNT and CDR2 is YENEEA. The CDR3 is CASRLPRGPGANVLTF. The CDR3, as DNA: TGTGCCAGCAGACTCCCCCGGGGGCCCGGGGCCAACGTCCTGACTTTC.

This clonotype has a count of ten or more. V gene TRBV29-1 combines with J gene TRBJ2-3; D gene ambiguous. V lost 7 bases and J lost 1, with 12 bases in between. Per the germline V gene, CDR1 is SQVTM and CDR2 is ANQGSEA. CDR3 length: 13 amino acids. Here the CDR3 DNA reads TGCAGCGCCCAGGAAAGGCGCACAGATACGCAGTATTTT. Translated, it gives CSAQERRTDTQYF.

This clonotype was recorded many times. The J gene is TRBJ2-5, the V gene TRBV28, with D perhaps TRBD2 (6 bases). The germline V gene has CDR1 MDHEN and CDR2 SYDVKM. Trimming shortened V by 8 bases and J by 4 bases, and 11 bases separated the two germline ends. This CDR3 comprises 12 residues. CDR3 protein: CASGGIRETQYF. The CDR3 bases are TGTGCCAGCGGAGGGATCCGAGAGACCCAGTACTTC.

In this sample, this clonotype turned up a few times. The rearrangement joins TRBV9 to TRBJ2-2; TRBD2 matches 8 bases. Germline lookup yields CDR1 SGDLS and CDR2 YYNGEE. Trimming removed 0 bases from V and 2 bases from J; junction bases left unmatched: 6. The CDR3 is 17 residues long. The CDR3 nucleotides read TGTGCCAGCAGCGTAGGCCAGCGGGGGCCTAACACCGGGGAGCTGTTTTTT. It yields the protein CASSVGQRGPNTGELFF.

Comment on this clonotype: A far more abundant clone sits one base away, making this likely a read error. This rearrangement joins TRBV6-5 to TRBJ2-4, with 10 bases identical to TRBD1. The J call may be faulty, since TRBJ2-1 better matches the DNA end. The CDR3 length is 15 residues. Germline V gene lookup returns CDR1 MNHEY and CDR2 SVGAGI. The CDR3 is CVSREGQGSTDEQFF. CDR3 coding DNA: TGTGTCAGCAGAGAGGGACAGGGGAGTACGGATGAGCAGTTCTTC.

This clonotype came up a few times. The J gene is TRBJ1-5, the V gene TRBV2, with a tentative D call TRBD1 (5 bases). The CDR3 runs to 16 residues. Looked up from germline, CDR1 is SNHLY and CDR2 is FYNNEI. V lost 4 bases, J lost 6 bases, and 19 bases lay in between. CDR3: CASSGRRQGEGQPQHF. For the CDR3, the DNA is TGTGCCAGCAGTGGTCGTAGGCAGGGTGAGGGTCAGCCCCAGCATTTT.

There are many counts of this clonotype. The V and J genes are TRBV12-3 or TRBV12-4 and TRBJ2-3; D not resolved. CDR3 size: 16 residues. The V end lost 5 bases, the J end lost 1 base, and 16 bases lay between the germline ends. CDR3 bases: TGTGCCAGCAGTACTGAGACGGCCGTCCGCACAGATACGCAGTATTTT. As protein: CASSTETAVRTDTQYF.

The rearrangement joins TRBV19 to TRBJ1-5; D is unclear. Germline CDR1 reads LNHDA; CDR2 reads SQIVND (reference sequence). With 3 bases removed from V and 5 bases from J, the gap between germline ends came to 5 bases. The CDR3 extends over 12 amino acids. CDR3 DNA: TGTGCCAGTAGTATCCGGGATCAGCCCCAGCATTTT. Translating it yields CASSIRDQPQHF.

At least ten counts were recorded for this clonotype. The chain recombines TRBV20-1 with TRBJ2-7, with a possible D match to TRBD2 (6 bases). CDR3 length: 13 residues. From germline, CDR1 is DFQATT and CDR2 SNEGSKA (reference sequence). The V end was cut by 4 bases, the J end by 6 bases, with 16 bases between. The CDR3 sequence: CSAIRDWASEQYF. The CDR3 DNA follows: TGCAGTGCTATCCGGGACTGGGCCTCCGAGCAGTACTTC.

This clonotype was counted ten times or more. The chain has TRBV28 and TRBJ1-3; the D gene is possibly TRBD1 (5 bases). Germline V CDR1 and CDR2: MDHEN, SYDVKM. This CDR3 region has 16 residues. V was clipped by 4 bases and J by 1 base, with 14 bases between them. CDR3 nucleotide sequence: TGTGCCAGCAGTTATCACTGGGGCGTATCTGGAAACACCATATATTTT. Protein: CASSYHWGVSGNTIYF.

The V gene is TRBV28, the J gene TRBJ2-7; D remains ambiguous. Germline CDR1 is MDHEN and CDR2 is SYDVKM. The CDR3 loop spans 12 amino acids. V dropped 2 bases and J dropped 5 bases, with 7 bases sitting between them. The DNA of the CDR3 is TGTGCCAGCAGTTTAGAAGGGCACGAGCAGTACTTC. It translates to CASSLEGHEQYF.

This clonotype was seen a handful of times. CDR3 nucleotides: TGTGCCAGCAGTTTGGCAGGGAACCTTTACGAGCAGTACTTC. Protein sequence: CASSLAGNLYEQYF. The chain has TRBV28 and TRBJ2-7; weak D call: TRBD1 (5 bases). V was cut by 3 bases and J by 4 bases, with 13 bases left in between. Germline CDR1 and CDR2: MDHEN and SYDVKM. The CDR3 contains 14 residues.

The chain has TRBV5-4 and TRBJ1-3; D ambiguous. Germline V gives CDR1 SGHNT, CDR2 YYREEE (reference sequence). The CDR3 covers 15 residues. V was trimmed by 4 bases and J by 0 bases, leaving 11 bases between them. The CDR3 region has the DNA TGTGCCAGCAGCGAGGACTTACACTCTGGAAACACCATATATTTT. It codes for CASSEDLHSGNTIYF.

This clonotype was observed a few times. This is likely a read error, given that the CDR3 carries no conserved phenylalanine or tryptophan at its end. This rearrangement joins TRBV6-5 to TRBJ1-5; unclear D gene. Per the germline V gene, CDR1 is MNHEY and CDR2 is SVGAGI. V was pared by 2 bases and J by 0 bases, with 5 bases between. The CDR3 totals 14 residues. CDR3 in amino acids: CASSYVNSNQPQHL. In DNA, the CDR3 is TGTGCCAGCAGTTACGTAAATAGCAATCAGCCCCAGCATCTT.

This clonotype was observed at least ten times. This chain uses TRBV5-1 with TRBJ1-1, with a tentative D call TRBD1 (5 bases). Looked up from germline, CDR1 is SGHRS and CDR2 is YFSETQ. The V gene lost 5 bases and the J gene lost 1 base, with 9 bases spanning the gap. The CDR3 runs to 13 residues. The CDR3 sequence: CASRPQGNTEAFF. CDR3 nucleotide sequence: TGCGCCAGCAGACCTCAGGGGAACACTGAAGCTTTCTTT.

In this sample, this clonotype turned up many times. The genes are TRBV28 and TRBJ2-1; 9 bases match TRBD1. The length of the CDR3 is 14 residues. J lost 4 bases, V lost 6 bases, and 4 bases had no gene match. Germline CDR1 is MDHEN and CDR2 is SYDVKM. DNA for the CDR3: TGTGCCAGCAGCGGGACAGGGTTATACAATGAGCAGTTCTTC. Its protein product is CASSGTGLYNEQFF.

The chain joins TRBV20-1 to TRBJ1-4, with 9 bases matching TRBD1. CDR1 is DFQATT, CDR2 SNEGSKA, per germline (reference sequence). V dropped 5 bases and J dropped 5; count of bases not matched to a gene: 0. The CDR3 runs 12 residues. CDR3 amino acids: CSAGQGNEKLFF. The CDR3 DNA reads as TGCAGTGCTGGACAGGGGAATGAAAAACTGTTTTTT.

This clonotype occurred many times. This sequence joins TRBV5-1 and TRBJ2-5, with D possibly TRBD1 on 5 matching bases. The CDR3 sequence is 13 residues long. Germline loops: CDR1 SGHRS, CDR2 YFSETQ. The germline V and J ends were trimmed by 2 bases and 4 bases, with 9 bases remaining between them. The CDR3 loop reads CASSFDRLETQYF. The CDR3 DNA sequence: TGCGCCAGCAGCTTTGACAGATTAGAGACCCAGTACTTC.